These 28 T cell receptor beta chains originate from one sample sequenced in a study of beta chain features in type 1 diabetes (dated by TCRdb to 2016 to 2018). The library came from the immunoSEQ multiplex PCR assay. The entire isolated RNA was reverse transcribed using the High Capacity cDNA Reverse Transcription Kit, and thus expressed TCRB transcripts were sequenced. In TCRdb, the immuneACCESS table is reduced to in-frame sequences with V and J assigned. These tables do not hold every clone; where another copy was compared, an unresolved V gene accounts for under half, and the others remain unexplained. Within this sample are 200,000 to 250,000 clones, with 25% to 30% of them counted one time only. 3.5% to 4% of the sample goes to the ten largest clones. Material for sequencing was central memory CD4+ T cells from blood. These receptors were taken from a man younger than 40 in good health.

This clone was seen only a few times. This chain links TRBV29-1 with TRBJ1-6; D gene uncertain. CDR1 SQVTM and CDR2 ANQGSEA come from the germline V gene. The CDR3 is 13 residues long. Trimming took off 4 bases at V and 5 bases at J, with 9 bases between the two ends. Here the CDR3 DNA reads TGCAGCGTTGGTTCCAGCAATAATTCACCCCTCCACTTT. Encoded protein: CSVGSSNNSPLHF.

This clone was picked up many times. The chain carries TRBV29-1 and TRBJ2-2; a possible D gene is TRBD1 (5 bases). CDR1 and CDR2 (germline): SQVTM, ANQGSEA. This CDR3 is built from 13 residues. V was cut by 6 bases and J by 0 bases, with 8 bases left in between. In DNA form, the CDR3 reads TGCAGCGTGCGACAGTCGAACACCGGGGAGCTGTTTTTT. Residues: CSVRQSNTGELFF.

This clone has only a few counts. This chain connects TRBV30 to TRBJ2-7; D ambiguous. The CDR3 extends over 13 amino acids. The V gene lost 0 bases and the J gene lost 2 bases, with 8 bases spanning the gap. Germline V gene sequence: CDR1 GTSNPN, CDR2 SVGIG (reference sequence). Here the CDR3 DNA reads TGTGCCTGGAGTGTGGGATCAACCTACGAGCAGTACTTC. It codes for CAWSVGSTYEQYF. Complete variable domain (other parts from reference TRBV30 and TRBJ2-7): SQTIHQWPATLVQPVGSPLSLECTVEGTSNPNLYWYRQAAGRGLQLLFYSVGIGQISSEVPQNLSASRPQDRQFILSSKKLLLSDSGFYLCAWSVGSTYEQYFGPGTRLTVT.

For the CDR3, the DNA is TGTGCCATCAGTGACAGGACAGGGGGCTTTGATGAGCAGTACTTC. The encoded protein is CAISDRTGGFDEQYF. This rearrangement joins TRBV10-3 to TRBJ2-7; 11 bases are shared with TRBD1. CDR1 and CDR2 (germline): ENHRY, SYGVKD. The J segment lost 7 bases and the V segment lost 3 bases, leaving 8 bases of the junction unmatched. This CDR3 is 15 amino acids long.

DNA of the CDR3: TGTGCCAGCTCACCAGAGATTGCTTCCTACGAGCAGTACTTC. It is translated as CASSPEIASYEQYF. The gene calls are TRBV18 and TRBJ2-7; D not certain. The CDR3 runs to 14 residues. V was cut by 2 bases and J by 1 base, with 9 bases left in between. CDR1 is KGHSH, CDR2 LQKENI, per germline. The full variable domain, rest sourced from reference TRBV18 and TRBJ2-7, is NAGVMQNPRHLVRRRGQEARLRCSPMKGHSHVYWYRQLPEEGLKFMVYLQKENIIDESGMPKERFSAEFPKEGPSILRIQQVVRGDSAAYFCASSPEIASYEQYFGPGTRLTVT.

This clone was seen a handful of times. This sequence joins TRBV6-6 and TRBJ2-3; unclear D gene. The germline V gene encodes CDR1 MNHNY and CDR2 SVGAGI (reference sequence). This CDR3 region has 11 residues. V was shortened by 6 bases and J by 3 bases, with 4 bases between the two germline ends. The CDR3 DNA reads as TGTGCCAGCAGAAAAACAGATACGCAGTATTTT. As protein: CASRKTDTQYF.

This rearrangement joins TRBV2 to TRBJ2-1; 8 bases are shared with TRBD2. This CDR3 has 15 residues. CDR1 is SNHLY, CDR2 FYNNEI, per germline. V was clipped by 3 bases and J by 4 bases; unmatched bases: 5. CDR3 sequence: CASSDRGGTYNEQFF. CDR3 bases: TGTGCCAGCAGTGACCGCGGGGGGACTTACAATGAGCAGTTCTTC. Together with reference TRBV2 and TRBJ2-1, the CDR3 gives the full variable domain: EPEVTQTPSHQVTQMGQEVILRCVPISNHLYFYWYRQILGQKVEFLVSFYNNEISEKSEIFDDQFSVERPDGSNFTLKIRSTKLEDSAMYFCASSDRGGTYNEQFFGPGTRLTVL.

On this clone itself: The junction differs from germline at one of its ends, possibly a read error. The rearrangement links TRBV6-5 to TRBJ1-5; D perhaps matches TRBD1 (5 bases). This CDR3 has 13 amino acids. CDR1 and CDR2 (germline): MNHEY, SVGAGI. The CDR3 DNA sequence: TGTGCCATCAGTGAGGCAGGGAATCAGCCCCAGCATTTT. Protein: CAISEAGNQPQHF.

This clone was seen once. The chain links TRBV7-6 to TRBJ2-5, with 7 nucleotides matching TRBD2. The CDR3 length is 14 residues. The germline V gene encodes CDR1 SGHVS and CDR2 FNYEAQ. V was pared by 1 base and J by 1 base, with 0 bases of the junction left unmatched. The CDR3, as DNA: TGTGCCAGCAGCTTAGGACTAGCCCAAGAGACCCAGTACTTC. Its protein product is CASSLGLAQETQYF.

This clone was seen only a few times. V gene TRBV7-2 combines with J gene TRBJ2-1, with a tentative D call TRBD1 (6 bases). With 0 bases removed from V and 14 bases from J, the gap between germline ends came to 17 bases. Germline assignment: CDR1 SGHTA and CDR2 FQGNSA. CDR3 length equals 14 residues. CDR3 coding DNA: TGTGCCAGCAGCTTAGCCCCAAGTGATAGGACAGAGTTCTTC. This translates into CASSLAPSDRTEFF.

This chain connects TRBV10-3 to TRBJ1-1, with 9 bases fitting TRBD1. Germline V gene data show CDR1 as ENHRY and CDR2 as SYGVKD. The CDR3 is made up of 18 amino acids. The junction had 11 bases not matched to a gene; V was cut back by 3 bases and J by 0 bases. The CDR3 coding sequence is TGTGCCATCAGTGAACAACCCCGGACAGGGGCCCTGAACACTGAAGCTTTCTTT. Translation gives CAISEQPRTGALNTEAFF.

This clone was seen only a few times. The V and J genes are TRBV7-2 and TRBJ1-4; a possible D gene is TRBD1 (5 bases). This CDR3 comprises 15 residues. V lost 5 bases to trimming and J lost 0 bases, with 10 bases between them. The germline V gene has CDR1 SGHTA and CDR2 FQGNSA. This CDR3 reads CASSPGHSTNEKLFF. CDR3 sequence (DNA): TGTGCCAGCAGCCCAGGACATTCAACTAATGAAAAACTGTTTTTT.

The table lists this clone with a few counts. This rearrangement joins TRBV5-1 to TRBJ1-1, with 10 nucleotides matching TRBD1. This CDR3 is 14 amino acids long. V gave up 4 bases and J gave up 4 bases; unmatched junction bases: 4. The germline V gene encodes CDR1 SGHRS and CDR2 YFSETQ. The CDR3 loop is CASSTGQGSTEAFF. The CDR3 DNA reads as TGCGCCAGCAGCACGGGACAGGGGAGCACTGAAGCTTTCTTT.

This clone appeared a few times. In nucleotides, the CDR3 is TGTGCCTGGAGTGTACGAGGTGGCGGAATAAATTCACCCCTCCACTTT. Its protein product is CAWSVRGGGINSPLHF. The chain is built from TRBV30 and TRBJ1-6, with no clear D. Germline V gene data show CDR1 as GTSNPN and CDR2 as SVGIG (reference sequence). The CDR3 extends over 16 amino acids. V lost 0 bases and J lost 7, with 16 bases in between.

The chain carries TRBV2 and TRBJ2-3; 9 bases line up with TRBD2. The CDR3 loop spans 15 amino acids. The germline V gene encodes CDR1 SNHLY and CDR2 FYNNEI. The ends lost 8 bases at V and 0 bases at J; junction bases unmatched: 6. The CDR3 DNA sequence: TGTGCCAGCTCACTAGCGGGCCCTAGCACAGATACGCAGTATTTT. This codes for CASSLAGPSTDTQYF.

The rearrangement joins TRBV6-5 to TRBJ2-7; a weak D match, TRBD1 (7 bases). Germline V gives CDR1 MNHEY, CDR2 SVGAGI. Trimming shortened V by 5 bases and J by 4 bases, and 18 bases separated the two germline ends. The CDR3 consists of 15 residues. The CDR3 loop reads CASSAGQSFPYEQYF. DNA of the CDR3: TGTGCCAGCAGTGCGGGACAGTCTTTCCCGTACGAGCAGTACTTC.

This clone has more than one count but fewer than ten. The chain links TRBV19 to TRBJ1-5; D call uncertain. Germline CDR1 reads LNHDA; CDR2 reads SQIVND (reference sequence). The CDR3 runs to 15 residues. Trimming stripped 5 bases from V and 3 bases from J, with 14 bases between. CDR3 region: CASSGPGRNNQPQHF. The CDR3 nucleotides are TGTGCCAGTAGTGGCCCCGGACGGAACAATCAGCCCCAGCATTTT.

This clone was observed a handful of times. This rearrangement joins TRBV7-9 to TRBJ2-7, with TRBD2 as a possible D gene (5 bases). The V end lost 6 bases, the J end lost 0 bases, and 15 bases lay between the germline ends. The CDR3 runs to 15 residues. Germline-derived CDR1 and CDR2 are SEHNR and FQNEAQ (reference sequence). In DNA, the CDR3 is TGTGCCAGCAGGCCACCGGGGATTAGCTCCTACGAGCAGTACTTC. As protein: CASRPPGISSYEQYF.

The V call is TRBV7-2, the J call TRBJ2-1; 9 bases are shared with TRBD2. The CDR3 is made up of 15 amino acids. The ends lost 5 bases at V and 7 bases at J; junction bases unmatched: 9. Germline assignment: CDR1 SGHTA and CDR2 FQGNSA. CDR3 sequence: CASSRGSGRTNEQFF. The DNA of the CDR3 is TGTGCCAGCAGCCGGGGAAGCGGGAGGACGAATGAGCAGTTCTTC.

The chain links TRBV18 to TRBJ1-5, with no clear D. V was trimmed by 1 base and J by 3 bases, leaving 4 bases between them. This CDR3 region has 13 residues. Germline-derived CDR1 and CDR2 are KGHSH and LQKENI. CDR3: CASSPQLNQPQHF. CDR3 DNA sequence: TGTGCCAGCTCACCACAGCTCAATCAGCCCCAGCATTTT.

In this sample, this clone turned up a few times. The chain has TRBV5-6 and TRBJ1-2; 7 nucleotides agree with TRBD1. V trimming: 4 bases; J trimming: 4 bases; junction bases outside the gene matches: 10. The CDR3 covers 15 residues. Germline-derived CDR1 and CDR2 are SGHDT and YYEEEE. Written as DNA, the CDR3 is TGTGCCAGCAGCCCCCTCAACAGGGGCCTCTATGGCTACACCTTC. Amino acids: CASSPLNRGLYGYTF. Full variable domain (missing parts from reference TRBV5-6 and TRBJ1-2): DAGVTQSPTHLIKTRGQQVTLRCSPKSGHDTVSWYQQALGQGPQFIFQYYEEEERQRGNFPDRFSGHQFPNYSSELNVNALLLGDSALYLCASSPLNRGLYGYTFGSGTRLTVV.

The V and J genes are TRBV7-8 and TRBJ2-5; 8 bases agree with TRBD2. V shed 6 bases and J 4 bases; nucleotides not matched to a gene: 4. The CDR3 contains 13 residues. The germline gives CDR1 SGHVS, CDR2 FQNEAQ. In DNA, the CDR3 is TGTGCCAGCAGTTCCGGGGGGGTAGAGACCCAGTACTTC. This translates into CASSSGGVETQYF.

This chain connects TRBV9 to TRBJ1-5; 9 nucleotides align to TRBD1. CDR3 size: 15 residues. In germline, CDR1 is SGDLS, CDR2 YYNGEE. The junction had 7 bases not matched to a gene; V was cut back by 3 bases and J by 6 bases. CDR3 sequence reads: CASSAAGTGIQPQHF. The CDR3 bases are TGTGCCAGCAGCGCCGCCGGGACAGGGATTCAGCCCCAGCATTTT.

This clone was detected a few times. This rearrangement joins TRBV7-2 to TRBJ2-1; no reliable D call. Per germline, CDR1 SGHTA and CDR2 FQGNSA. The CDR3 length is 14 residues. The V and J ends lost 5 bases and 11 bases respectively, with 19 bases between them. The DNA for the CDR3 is TGTGCCAGCAGCCCAAATATGGATAGCAGACAGCAGTTCTTC. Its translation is CASSPNMDSRQQFF.

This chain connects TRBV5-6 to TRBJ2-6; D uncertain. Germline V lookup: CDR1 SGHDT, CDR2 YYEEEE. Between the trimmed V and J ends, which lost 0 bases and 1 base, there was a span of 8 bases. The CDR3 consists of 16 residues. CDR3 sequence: CASSLEKVSGANVLTF. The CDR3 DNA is TGTGCCAGCAGCTTGGAAAAGGTTTCTGGGGCCAACGTCCTGACTTTC.

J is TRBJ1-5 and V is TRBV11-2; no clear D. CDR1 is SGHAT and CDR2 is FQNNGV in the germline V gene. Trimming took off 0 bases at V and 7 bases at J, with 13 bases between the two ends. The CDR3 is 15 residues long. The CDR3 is CASSLEGLSGQPQHF. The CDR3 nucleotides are TGTGCCAGCAGCTTAGAGGGCCTTAGCGGACAGCCCCAGCATTTT.

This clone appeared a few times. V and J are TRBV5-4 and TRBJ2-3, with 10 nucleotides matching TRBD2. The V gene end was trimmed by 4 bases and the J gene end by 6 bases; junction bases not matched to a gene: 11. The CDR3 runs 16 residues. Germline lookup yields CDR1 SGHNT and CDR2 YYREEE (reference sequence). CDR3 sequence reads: CASSPKASGGRDTQYF. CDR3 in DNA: TGTGCCAGCAGCCCGAAGGCTAGCGGGGGAAGGGATACGCAGTATTTT.

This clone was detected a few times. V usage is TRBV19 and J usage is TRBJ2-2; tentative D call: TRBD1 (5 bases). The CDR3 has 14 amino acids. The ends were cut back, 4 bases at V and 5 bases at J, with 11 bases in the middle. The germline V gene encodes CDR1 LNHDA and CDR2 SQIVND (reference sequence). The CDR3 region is CASSKSGRTGELFF. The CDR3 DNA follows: TGTGCCAGTAGTAAGTCAGGGCGGACCGGGGAGCTGTTTTTT. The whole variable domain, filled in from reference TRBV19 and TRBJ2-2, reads DGGITQSPKYLFRKEGQNVTLSCEQNLNHDAMYWYRQDPGQGLRLIYYSQIVNDFQKGDIAEGYSVSREKKESFPLTVTSAQKNPTAFYLCASSKSGRTGELFFGEGSRLTVL.